Sequencing of this T cell receptor beta chain was carried out in a study of CD8 T cells in ankylosing spondylitis. Study-wide findings and caveats: Matched ankylosing spondylitis synovial fluid reportedly showed significant enrichment of disease-linked clones. The study identified a TCR beta motif of roughly eight highly homologous variants that appeared characteristic of ankylosing spondylitis blood.

Germline assignment: CDR1 LNHNV and CDR2 YYDKDF (reference sequence). The CDR3 is 15 amino acids. Trimming shortened V by 1 base and J by 4 bases, and 13 bases separated the two germline ends. For this clonotype: Its cognate antigen is unknown.

TCRdb itself ran the 5' RACE reads through MiXCR, one entry per CDR3 protein. The repertoire has roughly 450,000 distinct CDR3 sequences, about 25% of them found once; the top ten carry roughly 0.9%. The chain joins TRBV15 to TRBJ1-1; D gene unclear. Source material: blood, either unsorted or a sorted T cell fraction (not recorded which). This sequence was found in a male donor with ankylosing spondylitis. This chain's CDR3 is CATSRGVVLGTEAFF. CDR3 nucleotide sequence: TGTGCCACCAGCAGAGGTGTAGTACTTGGCACTGAAGCTTTCTTT.